The 28 T cell receptor beta chains given below trace back to one sample, sequenced in a study of T-cell reconstitution after alpha-beta-depleted transplantation in children. For TCRbeta, the library was prepared with unique molecular identifiers. TCRdb reprocessed the PCR reads with MiXCR, giving one entry per CDR3 protein. The sample has about 600,000 distinct CDR3 sequences, about 21% seen once. Sequenced here: PBMCs, mostly from graft donor cells, sampled 360 days after TCRalphabeta/CD19-depleted stem cell transplant. Every receptor here comes from a boy younger than two who had a stem cell transplant for acute myeloid leukemia, so the T cells may come from the graft donor.

This chain connects TRBV6-5 to TRBJ1-5; 7 nucleotides line up with TRBD1. The CDR3 contains 15 residues. Trimming at V came to 0 bases and at J to 4 bases, leaving 3 bases not matched to a gene. Per the germline V gene, CDR1 is MNHEY and CDR2 is SVGAGI. The CDR3 spells CASSYSTGRNQPQHF. DNA for the CDR3: TGTGCCAGCAGTTACTCGACAGGGAGGAATCAGCCCCAGCATTTT.

This clonotype was seen just once. The V and J genes are TRBV28 and TRBJ2-5, with D uncertain. CDR3 size: 12 residues. Trimming left V 9 bases short and J 0 bases short, with 8 bases between. Germline CDR1 is MDHEN and CDR2 is SYDVKM. The CDR3 here is CASQVNQETQYF. CDR3 in DNA: TGTGCCAGTCAGGTGAACCAAGAGACCCAGTACTTC. Using reference TRBV28 and TRBJ2-5 for the parts outside the CDR3, the full variable domain is DVKVTQSSRYLVKRTGEKVFLECVQDMDHENMFWYRQDPGLGLRLIYFSYDVKMKEKGDIPEGYSVSREKKERFSLILESASTNQTSMYLCASQVNQETQYFGPGTRLLVL.

V gene TRBV2 combines with J gene TRBJ2-2, with 7 bases identical to TRBD2. This CDR3 has 18 amino acids. The germline V gene encodes CDR1 SNHLY and CDR2 FYNNEI. J was trimmed by 2 bases and V by 2 bases; bases with no gene match: 11. The DNA of the CDR3 is TGTGCCAGCAGTGAACTACAGGCGGCGGGGGATAACACCGGGGAGCTGTTTTTT. It yields the protein CASSELQAAGDNTGELFF.

This clonotype was seen many times. The V call is TRBV20-1, the J call TRBJ2-1; D gene unclear. V was shortened by 0 bases and J by 9 bases, with 6 bases between the two germline ends. CDR1 and CDR2 from the germline V gene are DFQATT and SNEGSKA (reference sequence). The CDR3 is made up of 11 amino acids. Here the CDR3 reads CSARDSGEQFF. As DNA, the CDR3 is TGCAGTGCTAGAGATAGTGGTGAGCAGTTCTTC.

The genes are TRBV6-1 and TRBJ2-7, with 10 nucleotides matching TRBD1. The CDR3 length is 13 residues. The J segment lost 4 bases and the V segment lost 8 bases, leaving 5 bases of the junction unmatched. The germline CDR1 and CDR2 sequences are MNHNS and SASEGT. Here the CDR3 DNA reads TGTGCCAGCGGGGACAGGGGAGGTTACGAGCAGTACTTC. Its protein product is CASGDRGGYEQYF.

This clonotype was detected a few times. V and J are TRBV7-2 and TRBJ2-7; TRBD2 matches at 8 bases. V lost 1 base to trimming and J lost 6 bases; unmatched junction nucleotides: 5. Germline CDR1 is SGHTA and CDR2 is FQGNSA. This CDR3 is built from 14 residues. The CDR3 reads CASSLGGGGLEQYF. CDR3 coding DNA: TGTGCCAGCAGCTTAGGAGGCGGGGGGCTCGAGCAGTACTTC.

This clonotype has a handful of counts. The chain uses TRBV7-2 and TRBJ2-7; a weak D match, TRBD2 (6 bases). The CDR3 runs 14 residues. Germline CDR1 is SGHTA and CDR2 is FQGNSA. V was trimmed by 3 bases and J by 6 bases, leaving 15 bases between them. DNA of the CDR3: TGTGCCAGCAGCTTGACTAGTACTTCAGTCGAGCAGTACTTC. Translated, it gives CASSLTSTSVEQYF.

This clonotype has just a few counts. This rearrangement joins TRBV20-1 to TRBJ2-3; the D gene is possibly TRBD2 (6 bases). The CDR3 is 12 residues long. V was pared by 7 bases and J by 1 base, with 9 bases between. Germline CDR1 and CDR2: DFQATT and SNEGSKA (reference sequence). The CDR3 nucleotides are TGCAGTGGACCGGGGGGCACAGATACGCAGTATTTT. It is translated as CSGPGGTDTQYF.

This chain links TRBV24-1 with TRBJ2-2, with D unclear. The germline V gene encodes CDR1 KGHDR and CDR2 SFDVKD. The CDR3 is made up of 16 amino acids. The V and J ends lost 4 bases and 0 bases respectively, with 11 bases between them. The CDR3 region has the DNA TGTGCCACCAGTGAAAAACAGTTCGCGAACACCGGGGAGCTGTTTTTT. Amino acids: CATSEKQFANTGELFF.

The rearrangement uses TRBV5-6 and TRBJ2-1; D may be TRBD1 or TRBD2 (5 bases each). Germline V gene lookup returns CDR1 SGHDT and CDR2 YYEEEE. This CDR3 is built from 12 residues. V was clipped by 2 bases and J by 8 bases, with 8 bases between them. This CDR3 reads CASSFGGHEQFF. The CDR3 DNA reads as TGTGCCAGCAGCTTTGGGGGACATGAGCAGTTCTTC.

This clonotype was seen more than once but under ten times. The rearrangement uses TRBV20-1 and TRBJ2-5, with TRBD2 as a possible D gene (7 bases). The CDR3 consists of 15 residues. Germline V CDR1 and CDR2: DFQATT, SNEGSKA (reference sequence). The V gene lost 5 bases and the J gene lost 2 bases, with 18 bases spanning the gap. The DNA for the CDR3 is TGCAGTGCTCCCCTTTTGGCGGGGGCTCAAGAGACCCAGTACTTC. Translation gives CSAPLLAGAQETQYF.

V gene TRBV12-3 or TRBV12-4 combines with J gene TRBJ2-3; 12 bases agree with TRBD2. This CDR3 has 15 amino acids. Trimming removed 3 bases from V and 9 bases from J; junction bases left unmatched: 7. CDR3 loop: CASSFWLAGGWTQYF. The CDR3 DNA follows: TGTGCCAGCAGTTTTTGGCTAGCGGGGGGGTGGACGCAGTATTTT.

The chain employs TRBV28 and TRBJ2-2, with D perhaps TRBD2 (6 bases). The CDR3 extends over 15 amino acids. Germline V gene data show CDR1 as MDHEN and CDR2 as SYDVKM. Trimming cost V 7 bases and J 1 base, with 13 bases left between them. CDR3 nucleotide sequence: TGTGCCAGCATTGAGGGAGGACAGAACACCGGGGAGCTGTTTTTT. Its protein product is CASIEGGQNTGELFF.

The rearrangement joins TRBV11-2 to TRBJ2-3; 8 bases align to TRBD2. V shed 0 bases and J 3 bases; nucleotides not matched to a gene: 8. The germline gives CDR1 SGHAT, CDR2 FQNNGV. This CDR3 is 17 amino acids long. The chain's CDR3 is CASSLEFSGGGTDTQYF. CDR3 nucleotides: TGTGCCAGCAGCTTAGAGTTCAGCGGGGGTGGAACAGATACGCAGTATTTT.

This chain connects TRBV4-3 to TRBJ1-1, with 8 bases that match TRBD1. With V trimmed by 5 bases and J by 5 bases, 7 bases remained unmatched. Germline CDR1 LGHNA, CDR2 YSLEER. CDR3 length equals 14 residues. CDR3 sequence reads: CASSYGTGLTEAFF. The DNA for the CDR3 is TGCGCCAGCAGCTATGGGACAGGTCTAACTGAAGCTTTCTTT.

The rearrangement uses TRBV7-2 and TRBJ2-5; D is unresolved. The germline gives CDR1 SGHTA, CDR2 FQGNSA. This CDR3 has 14 residues. V was trimmed by 2 bases and J by 5 bases, leaving 12 bases between them. CDR3 bases: TGTGCCAGCAGCTTAACCCCGGCTCTGGAGACCCAGTACTTC. As protein: CASSLTPALETQYF.

This clonotype was detected once. The chain couples TRBV2 to TRBJ2-7, with D maybe TRBD2 (6 bases). The CDR3 sequence is 16 residues long. CDR1 and CDR2 from the germline V gene are SNHLY and FYNNEI. V dropped 3 bases and J dropped 7 bases, with 22 bases sitting between them. The CDR3 DNA follows: TGTGCCAGCAGTGACCCGGACGGCAGCCCGGCGGGGGAGCAGTACTTC. Amino acid sequence: CASSDPDGSPAGEQYF.

This clonotype has more than one count but fewer than ten. The chain has TRBV20-1 and TRBJ2-7; tentatively, D is TRBD1 (7 bases). Per the germline V gene, CDR1 is DFQATT and CDR2 is SNEGSKA (reference sequence). V dropped 7 bases and J dropped 4 bases, with 11 bases sitting between them. The CDR3 extends over 11 amino acids. CDR3 residues: CSVRGAYEQYF. As DNA, the CDR3 is TGCAGTGTCAGGGGGGCTTACGAGCAGTACTTC.

The chain recombines TRBV2 with TRBJ1-4; D not certain. The CDR3 contains 12 residues. Trimming removed 6 bases at V and 8 bases at J, with 10 bases between. The germline gives CDR1 SNHLY, CDR2 FYNNEI. This CDR3 reads CASRHPGEKLFF. CDR3 nucleotides: TGTGCCAGCAGGCATCCCGGGGAAAAACTGTTTTTT.

This clonotype was seen many times. The CDR3 DNA is TGCGCCAGCAGCTTGGAAGCAGGGGGCGAGACCCAGTACTTC. Translating it yields CASSLEAGGETQYF. The chain joins TRBV5-1 to TRBJ2-5, with 8 nucleotides matching TRBD1. With 0 bases clipped from V and 5 bases from J, the junction kept 3 bases outside the gene matches. The CDR3 length is 14 residues. Germline lookup yields CDR1 SGHRS and CDR2 YFSETQ. Full variable domain (missing parts from reference TRBV5-1 and TRBJ2-5): KAGVTQTPRYLIKTRGQQVTLSCSPISGHRSVSWYQQTPGQGLQFLFEYFSETQRNKGNFPGRFSGRQFSNSRSEMNVSTLELGDSALYLCASSLEAGGETQYFGPGTRLLVL.

This clonotype was found many times. The rearrangement joins TRBV28 to TRBJ1-2; D is ambiguous. Per germline, CDR1 MDHEN and CDR2 SYDVKM. Trimming cost V 5 bases and J 8 bases, with 12 bases left between them. The CDR3 contains 12 residues. The CDR3 DNA reads as TGTGCCAGCAGTGCCACTCAAGGCGGCTACACCTTC. This gives the protein CASSATQGGYTF.

The chain combines TRBV4-3 with TRBJ1-1, with D unresolved. The CDR3 runs 14 residues. V gave up 1 base and J gave up 1 base, with 7 bases separating them. CDR1 and CDR2 (germline): LGHNA, YSLEER. The CDR3 protein is CASSQGDGNTEAFF. CDR3 sequence (DNA): TGCGCCAGCAGCCAAGGGGATGGGAACACTGAAGCTTTCTTT.

This clonotype was recorded a few times. V and J are TRBV20-1 and TRBJ2-1; D tentatively fits TRBD1 or TRBD2 (5 bases each). The ends were cut back, 3 bases at V and 0 bases at J, with 15 bases in the middle. The CDR3 has 16 residues. Germline CDR1 is DFQATT and CDR2 is SNEGSKA (reference sequence). This CDR3 is CSASQARGSSYNEQFF. The CDR3 DNA reads TGCAGTGCTAGCCAAGCCCGGGGCAGCTCCTACAATGAGCAGTTCTTC.

The chain is built from TRBV6-2 or TRBV6-3 and TRBJ1-1, with TRBD1 matching 7 bases. Germline V gene lookup returns CDR1 MNHEY and CDR2 SVGEGT. CDR3 length equals 15 residues. The trim removed 0 bases at V and 5 bases at J, leaving 6 bases unmatched. CDR3 DNA sequence: TGTGCCAGCAGTTACTCCCTGACAGGGTGGACTGAAGCTTTCTTT. It codes for CASSYSLTGWTEAFF.

The chain combines TRBV6-5 with TRBJ2-1; weak D call: TRBD1 (5 bases). This CDR3 has 15 residues. The germline CDR1 and CDR2 sequences are MNHEY and SVGAGI. The ends were cut back, 0 bases at V and 5 bases at J, with 11 bases in the middle. CDR3 in amino acids: CASSYSFGRDNEQFF. For the CDR3, the DNA is TGTGCCAGCAGTTACTCCTTTGGCAGGGACAATGAGCAGTTCTTC.

This clonotype was found many times. The rearrangement uses TRBV4-1 and TRBJ1-5; possibly TRBD1 for D (5 bases). CDR1 is MGHRA, CDR2 YSYEKL, per germline. The CDR3 extends over 13 amino acids. With 9 bases removed from V and 1 base from J, the gap between germline ends came to 10 bases. CDR3 protein: CASAGASNQPQHF. The CDR3, as DNA: TGCGCCAGTGCCGGGGCGAGCAATCAGCCCCAGCATTTT.

The chain combines TRBV3-1 with TRBJ1-2; D gene uncertain. Trimming stripped 1 base from V and 3 bases from J, with 12 bases between. The CDR3 runs to 15 residues. CDR1 LGHDT and CDR2 YNNKEL come from the germline V gene (reference sequence). The CDR3 loop reads CASSQGLSGYYGYTF. The DNA for the CDR3 is TGTGCCAGCAGCCAAGGTCTTTCGGGGTACTATGGCTACACCTTC.

There are a few counts of this clonotype. This chain joins TRBV20-1 and TRBJ1-5, with 10 bases matching TRBD1. With V trimmed by 4 bases and J by 4 bases, 13 bases remained unmatched. The CDR3 is 17 amino acids. The germline V gene has CDR1 DFQATT and CDR2 SNEGSKA (reference sequence). This CDR3 reads CSAILWDRGLRNQPQHF. The CDR3 DNA follows: TGCAGTGCTATACTATGGGACAGGGGTTTACGGAATCAGCCCCAGCATTTT.